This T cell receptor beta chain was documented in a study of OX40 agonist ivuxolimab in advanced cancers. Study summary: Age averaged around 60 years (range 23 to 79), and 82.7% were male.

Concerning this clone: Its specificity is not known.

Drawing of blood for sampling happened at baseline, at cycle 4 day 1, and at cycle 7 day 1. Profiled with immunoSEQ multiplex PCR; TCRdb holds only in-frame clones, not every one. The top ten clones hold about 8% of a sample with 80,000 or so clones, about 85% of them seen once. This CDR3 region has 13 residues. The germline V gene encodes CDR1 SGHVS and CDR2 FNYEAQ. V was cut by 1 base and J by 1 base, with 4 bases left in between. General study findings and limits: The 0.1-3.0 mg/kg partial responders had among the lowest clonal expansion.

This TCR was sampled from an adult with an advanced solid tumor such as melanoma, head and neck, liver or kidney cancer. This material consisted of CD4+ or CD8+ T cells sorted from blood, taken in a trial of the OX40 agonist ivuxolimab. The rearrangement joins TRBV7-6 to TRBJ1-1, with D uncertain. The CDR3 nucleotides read TGTGCCAGCAGCTTAGACGCGAACACTGAAGCTTTCTTT. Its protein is CASSLDANTEAFF.